One sample yielded the 10 T cell receptor beta chains listed below, sequenced in a study of blood T cell repertoires in COVID-19 (dated by TCRdb to about 2020). Library preparation was by the immunoSEQ multiplex PCR assay. The source is immuneACCESS, and TCRdb retained only in-frame sequences with V and J called. Part of the clones is not carried over; for the studies checked, unresolved V genes explain less than half of this, and the remainder is unexplained. This sample comprises 280,000 or so clones, roughly 90% of them detected only once. The biggest ten clones account for less than 10% of the sample. The sequencing input was peripheral blood. These receptors were collected from a man aged 18 to 35 with active or convalescent COVID-19.

The chain links TRBV4-1 to TRBJ2-7, with D maybe TRBD1 (6 bases). The CDR3 totals 13 residues. Germline CDR1 is MGHRA and CDR2 is YSYEKL. The V gene lost 4 bases and the J gene lost 3 bases, with 10 bases spanning the gap. CDR3 sequence reads: CASSPARGYEQYF. The CDR3 DNA reads TGCGCCAGCAGCCCTGCCAGGGGCTACGAGCAGTACTTC.

The chain couples TRBV24-1 to TRBJ1-1, with TRBD1 identical over 9 bases. Trimming removed 4 bases from V and 4 bases from J; junction bases left unmatched: 6. Germline values: CDR1 KGHDR, CDR2 SFDVKD. This CDR3 region has 15 residues. The CDR3 DNA follows: TGTGCCACCAGTGACCGGACAGGGGCCCCCACTGAAGCTTTCTTT. It is translated as CATSDRTGAPTEAFF.

The chain has TRBV3-1 (or the pseudogene TRBV3-2) and TRBJ1-2, with TRBD1 identical over 7 bases. CDR3 length: 15 residues. Trimming cost V 1 base and J 7 bases; bases outside gene matches: 9. Germline values: CDR1 LGHDT, CDR2 YNNKEL (reference sequence). CDR3 nucleotides: TGTGCCAGCAGCCAAGCCTACAGGGGTATGCGTGGCTACACCTTC. It specifies CASSQAYRGMRGYTF.

The V and J genes are TRBV2 and TRBJ2-2; 8 bases are shared with TRBD1. There are 13 residues in the CDR3. V was clipped by 8 bases and J by 5 bases; unmatched bases: 4. Germline V CDR1 and CDR2: SNHLY, FYNNEI. DNA for the CDR3: TGTGCCAGCCTCCAGGGGGCGACCGGGGAGCTGTTTTTT. Translation gives CASLQGATGELFF. The whole variable domain, remainder taken from reference TRBV2 and TRBJ2-2, is EPEVTQTPSHQVTQMGQEVILRCVPISNHLYFYWYRQILGQKVEFLVSFYNNEISEKSEIFDDQFSVERPDGSNFTLKIRSTKLEDSAMYFCASLQGATGELFFGEGSRLTVL.

V usage is TRBV7-9 and J usage is TRBJ1-2; a weak D match, TRBD1 (5 bases). Germline V gives CDR1 SEHNR, CDR2 FQNEAQ (reference sequence). There are 10 residues in the CDR3. V lost 1 base and J lost 13, with 7 bases in between. The CDR3 DNA reads TGTGCCAGCAGCTTAGATAGGGGCACCTTC. Translated, it gives CASSLDRGTF.

This clone has a single count. The V gene is TRBV11-2, the J gene TRBJ2-3; 10 nucleotides match TRBD2. CDR3 length equals 15 residues. V shed 5 bases, J shed 4 bases, and the junction held 6 bases outside the gene matches. Germline CDR1 and CDR2: SGHAT and FQNNGV. In DNA, the CDR3 is TGTGCCAGCAGCGCAGCGGGAGGGGGTGCAGATACGCAGTATTTT. This encodes CASSAAGGGADTQYF.

The rearrangement links TRBV3-1 (or the pseudogene TRBV3-2) to TRBJ2-3; maybe TRBD1 (6 bases). The CDR3 totals 17 residues. V lost 5 bases and J 2 bases, leaving 20 bases between the germline ends. CDR1 is LGHDT, CDR2 YNNKEL, per germline (reference sequence). As DNA, the CDR3 is TGTGCCAGCAGCAAGCCCTCCGACAGGCCCGTCACAGATACGCAGTATTTT. It encodes CASSKPSDRPVTDTQYF.

This rearrangement joins TRBV9 to TRBJ1-2; D remains ambiguous. The CDR3 totals 12 residues. Trimming removed 4 bases at V and 6 bases at J, with 10 bases between. Germline V gene sequence: CDR1 SGDLS, CDR2 YYNGEE. The CDR3 reads CASSSDGDGYTF. The CDR3 DNA follows: TGTGCCAGCAGCTCGGACGGGGATGGCTACACCTTC.

The gene calls are TRBV5-1 and TRBJ2-3; D is unclear. The CDR3 runs 13 residues. The V and J ends lost 0 bases and 2 bases respectively, with 4 bases between them. Per germline, CDR1 SGHRS and CDR2 YFSETQ. CDR3 loop: CASSLGYTDTQYF. Here the CDR3 DNA reads TGCGCCAGCAGCTTGGGCTACACAGATACGCAGTATTTT.

The chain has TRBV19 and TRBJ2-2; D might be TRBD1 (5 bases). CDR1 is LNHDA, CDR2 SQIVND, per germline (reference sequence). Trimming removed 3 bases at V and 6 bases at J, with 20 bases between. CDR3 length: 17 residues. CDR3 DNA sequence: TGTGCCAGTAGTATTTATCAGGGCCCAGCACTTCCCGGGGAGCTGTTTTTT. This encodes CASSIYQGPALPGELFF.